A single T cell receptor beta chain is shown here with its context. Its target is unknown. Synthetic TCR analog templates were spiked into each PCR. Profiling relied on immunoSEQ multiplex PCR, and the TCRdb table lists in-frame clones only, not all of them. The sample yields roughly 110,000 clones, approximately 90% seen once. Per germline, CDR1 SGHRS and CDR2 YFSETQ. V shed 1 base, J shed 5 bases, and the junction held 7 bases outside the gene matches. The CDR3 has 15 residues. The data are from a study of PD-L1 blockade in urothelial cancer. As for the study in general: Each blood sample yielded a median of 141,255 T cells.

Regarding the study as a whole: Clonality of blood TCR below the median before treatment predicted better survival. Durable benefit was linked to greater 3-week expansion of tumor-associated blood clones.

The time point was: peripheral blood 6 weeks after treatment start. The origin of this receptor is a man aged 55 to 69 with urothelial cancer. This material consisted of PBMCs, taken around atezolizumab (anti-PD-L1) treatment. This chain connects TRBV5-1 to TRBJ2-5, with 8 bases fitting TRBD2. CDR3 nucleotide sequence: TGCGCCAGCAGCTTGCTGAGCGGGAGAGGTGAGACCCAGTACTTC. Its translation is CASSLLSGRGETQYF.